This record concerns one T cell receptor beta chain sequence. With 5 bases removed from V and 0 bases from J, the gap between germline ends came to 15 bases. CDR1 is MRHNA, CDR2 SNTAGT, per germline. The CDR3 spans 16 residues. These data are taken from a study of blood T cell repertoires in COVID-19. Using immunoSEQ multiplex PCR, the repertoire was profiled, and TCRdb retains in-frame clones only, with some absent. The sample gives hundreds of thousands of clones, more than 85% of which show up once; more than 2.5% is in the top ten. The chain combines TRBV6-4 with TRBJ2-3; no clear D. Sequences were obtained from peripheral blood. This clonotype was sampled from a man aged 55 to 70 with acute or convalescent COVID-19. In DNA form, the CDR3 reads TGTGCCAGCAGTCCTTTCTCCGAGCTGAGCACAGATACGCAGTATTTT. This sequence encodes CASSPFSELSTDTQYF.